Below, 9 T cell receptor beta chains from the same sample are listed, as sequenced in a study of technical replicates of blood from several donors. Generated by immunoSEQ multiplex PCR, the TCRdb table keeps only in-frame clones and is missing some. The table includes about 14,000 clones, 80% to 85% detected once. Sequenced material: PBMCs. These receptors were obtained from a human donor in good health.

This chain uses TRBV19 with TRBJ1-1, with 8 bases aligning to TRBD1. The CDR3 has 18 amino acids. With 3 bases clipped from V and 7 bases from J, the junction kept 19 bases outside the gene matches. The germline V gene has CDR1 LNHDA and CDR2 SQIVND (reference sequence). CDR3 region: CASSMRDRLLQATSEAFF. Written as DNA, the CDR3 is TGTGCCAGTAGTATGCGGGACAGGCTCCTTCAGGCTACAAGTGAAGCTTTCTTT.

The rearrangement links TRBV6-1 to TRBJ2-4; weak D call: TRBD1 (5 bases). The CDR3 loop spans 13 amino acids. Germline V gene lookup returns CDR1 MNHNS and CDR2 SASEGT. The V and J ends lost 8 bases and 4 bases respectively, with 12 bases between them. The CDR3 here is CASGADPKNIQYF. The DNA of the CDR3 is TGTGCCAGCGGGGCAGATCCTAAAAACATTCAGTACTTC.

CDR3: CASSYSTSGGADYF. The CDR3 DNA sequence: TGTGCCAGCAGCTACTCTACCTCCGGCGGCGCCGACTACTTC. J is TRBJ2-5 and V is TRBV11-2; no clear D. From germline, CDR1 is SGHAT and CDR2 FQNNGV. Trimming stripped 4 bases from V and 14 bases from J, with 23 bases between. This CDR3 contains 14 residues.

This chain connects TRBV5-1 to TRBJ2-3; 12 bases agree with TRBD1. Germline CDR1 SGHRS, CDR2 YFSETQ. Trimming cost V 0 bases and J 4 bases; bases outside gene matches: 3. There are 16 residues in the CDR3. The CDR3 DNA reads TGCGCCAGCAGCTTGGAGGGGACAGGGGGCCCAGATACGCAGTATTTT. It specifies CASSLEGTGGPDTQYF.

This chain links TRBV19 with TRBJ1-1; 10 bases match TRBD1. CDR3 length equals 15 residues. The V and J ends lost 6 bases and 6 bases, in that order; junction bases with no gene match: 10. Germline-derived CDR1 and CDR2 are LNHDA and SQIVND (reference sequence). CDR3 sequence: CASRRGDRGPAEAFF. The CDR3 DNA reads TGTGCCAGTAGACGGGGAGACAGGGGGCCCGCTGAAGCTTTCTTT.

The CDR3 protein is CASSEAMLAGAHTQYF. The CDR3 region has the DNA TGTGCCAGCAGTGAAGCGATGCTAGCGGGAGCCCATACGCAGTATTTT. The chain joins TRBV6-1 to TRBJ2-3; 10 bases line up with TRBD2. J was trimmed by 7 bases and V by 0 bases; bases with no gene match: 7. CDR3 length equals 16 residues. CDR1 and CDR2 (germline): MNHNS, SASEGT.

The DNA for the CDR3 is TGTGCCACCATCCCGGGGCGGGGGAGAGGGACTAGAGCCTACGAGCAGTACTTC. Translating gives CATIPGRGRGTRAYEQYF. The chain is built from TRBV6-4 and TRBJ2-7; the match to TRBD2 covers 8 bases. The V segment lost 10 bases and the J segment 2 bases; nucleotides outside the gene matches: 22. This CDR3 contains 18 residues. Germline CDR1 and CDR2: MRHNA and SNTAGT.

This chain links TRBV10-3 with TRBJ2-2; 8 bases are a match to TRBD1. V was pared by 8 bases and J by 5 bases, with 4 bases of the junction left unmatched. The germline gives CDR1 ENHRY, CDR2 SYGVKD. The CDR3 length is 13 residues. CDR3 in DNA: TGTGCCATCCGGGACAGGCTTACCGGGGAGCTGTTTTTT. This codes for CAIRDRLTGELFF.

In DNA, the CDR3 is TGCAGCGGTGGAGAGGCTCGCTACGAGCAGTACTTC. Translation: CSGGEARYEQYF. V is TRBV29-1 and J is TRBJ2-7; D is undetermined. The CDR3 length is 12 residues. V lost 7 bases and J lost 3, with 13 bases in between. Per germline, CDR1 SQVTM and CDR2 ANQGSEA.